This TCR beta chain was recorded in a study of T cells in Graves' hyperthyroidism and ophthalmopathy. The CDR3 totals 14 residues. V dropped 7 bases and J dropped 4; count of bases not matched to a gene: 7. Amplified regions were TCR beta CDR3 sequences from RNA transcripts. RT-PCR in the first round (using the HTBI primer set) targeted the TCR CDR3. Using its own MiXCR run on the multiplex PCR reads, TCRdb lists one record per CDR3 protein. The sample carries 300,000 to 450,000 distinct CDR3 sequences, 25% recorded once. The rearrangement joins TRBV12-3 or TRBV12-4 to TRBJ1-3, with 7 nucleotides matching TRBD1. The TCR originated in a man aged 45 to 65 with Graves' hyperthyroidism. The sequencing sample was made of blood. CDR3 nucleotide sequence: TGTGCCAGCACCCAGGGGGGATCAGGAAACACCATATATTTT. It codes for CASTQGGSGNTIYF.